This record covers a single T cell receptor (beta chain). The antigen is not known. This sample is drawn from a study of a mutant IDH1 vaccine in newly diagnosed glioma. Time point described: week 35, safety follow-up. The vaccine gave 300 ug of a 20-mer mutant IDH1 peptide subcutaneously per dose. Clones were read by immunoSEQ multiplex PCR, and TCRdb kept only the in-frame ones, dropping some. This sample yields about 32,000 clones, of which approximately 80% are seen a single time; 7.1% belongs to the top ten. Germline CDR1 and CDR2: MDHEN and SYDVKM. Trimming cost V 5 bases and J 1 base, with 11 bases left between them. The CDR3 loop spans 14 amino acids.

J is TRBJ2-5 and V is TRBV28; the D is unclear. The receptor's source is a woman younger than 30 with glioma. The sequenced sample was PBMCs, obtained from a glioma patient whose treatment included an IDH1 peptide vaccine. The CDR3: CASSPRRIQETQYF. For the CDR3, the DNA is TGTGCCAGCAGTCCCCGGCGCATCCAAGAGACCCAGTACTTC.